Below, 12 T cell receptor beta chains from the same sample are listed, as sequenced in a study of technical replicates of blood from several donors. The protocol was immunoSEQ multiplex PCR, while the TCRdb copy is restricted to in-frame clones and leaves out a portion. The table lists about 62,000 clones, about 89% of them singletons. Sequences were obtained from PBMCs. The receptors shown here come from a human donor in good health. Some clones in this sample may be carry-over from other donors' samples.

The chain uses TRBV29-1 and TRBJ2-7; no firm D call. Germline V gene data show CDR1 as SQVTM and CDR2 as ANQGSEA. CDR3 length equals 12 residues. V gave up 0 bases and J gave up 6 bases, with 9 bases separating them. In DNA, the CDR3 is TGCAGCGTTGAAGAACTGCGCGGCGAGCAGTACTTC. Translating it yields CSVEELRGEQYF.

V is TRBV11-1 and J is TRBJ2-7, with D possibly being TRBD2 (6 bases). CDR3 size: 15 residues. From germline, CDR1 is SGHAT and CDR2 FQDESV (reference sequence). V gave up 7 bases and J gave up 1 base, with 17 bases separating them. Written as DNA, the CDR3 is TGTGCCAGCACCCCTGGTGGTAGCGGATCCTACGAGCAGTACTTC. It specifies CASTPGGSGSYEQYF.

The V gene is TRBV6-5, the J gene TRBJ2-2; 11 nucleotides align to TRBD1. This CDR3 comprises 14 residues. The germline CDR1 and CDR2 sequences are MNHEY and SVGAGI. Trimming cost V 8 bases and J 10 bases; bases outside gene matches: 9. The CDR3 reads CASARGQGAPELFF. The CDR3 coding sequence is TGTGCCAGCGCACGAGGACAGGGGGCCCCGGAGCTGTTTTTT.

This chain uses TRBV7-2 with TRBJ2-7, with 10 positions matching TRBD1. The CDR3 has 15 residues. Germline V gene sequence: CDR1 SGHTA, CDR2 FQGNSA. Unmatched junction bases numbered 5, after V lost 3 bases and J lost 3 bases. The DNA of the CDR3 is TGTGCCAGCAGCTTGACTGGACAGGGGGACTACGAGCAGTACTTC. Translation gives CASSLTGQGDYEQYF. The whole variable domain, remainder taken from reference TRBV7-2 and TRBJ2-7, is GAGVSQSPSNKVTEKGKDVELRCDPISGHTALYWYRQSLGQGLEFLIYFQGNSAPDKSGLPSDRFSAERTGGSVSTLTIQRTQQEDSAVYLCASSLTGQGDYEQYFGPGTRLTVT.

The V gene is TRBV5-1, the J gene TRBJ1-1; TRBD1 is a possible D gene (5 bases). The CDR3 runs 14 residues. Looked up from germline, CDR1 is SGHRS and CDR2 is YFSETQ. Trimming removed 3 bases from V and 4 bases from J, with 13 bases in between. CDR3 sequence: CASSSAGMATEAFF. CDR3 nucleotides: TGCGCCAGCAGCTCGGCAGGGATGGCCACTGAAGCTTTCTTT. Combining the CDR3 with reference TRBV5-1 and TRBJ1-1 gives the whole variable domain KAGVTQTPRYLIKTRGQQVTLSCSPISGHRSVSWYQQTPGQGLQFLFEYFSETQRNKGNFPGRFSGRQFSNSRSEMNVSTLELGDSALYLCASSSAGMATEAFFGQGTRLTVV.

CDR3 amino acids: CASSPDRGLGEQYF. CDR3 in DNA: TGTGCCAGCAGCCCGGACAGGGGGCTAGGCGAGCAGTACTTC. The chain combines TRBV18 with TRBJ2-7, with 11 positions matching TRBD1. With V trimmed by 8 bases and J by 6 bases, 9 bases remained unmatched. Per germline, CDR1 KGHSH and CDR2 LQKENI. This CDR3 is built from 14 residues.

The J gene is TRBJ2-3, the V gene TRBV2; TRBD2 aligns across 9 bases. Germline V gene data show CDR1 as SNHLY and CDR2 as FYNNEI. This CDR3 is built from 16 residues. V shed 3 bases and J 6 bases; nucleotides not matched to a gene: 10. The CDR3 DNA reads TGTGCCAGCAGTGAGATTAGCGGGGGATCGTGGGATACGCAGTATTTT. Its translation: CASSEISGGSWDTQYF.

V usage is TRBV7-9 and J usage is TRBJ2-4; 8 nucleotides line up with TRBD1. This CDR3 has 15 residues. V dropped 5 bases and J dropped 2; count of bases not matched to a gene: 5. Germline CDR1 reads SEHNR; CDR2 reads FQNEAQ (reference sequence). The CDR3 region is CASSVDRVTKNIQYF. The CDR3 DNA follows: TGTGCCAGCAGCGTGGACAGGGTAACCAAAAACATTCAGTACTTC.

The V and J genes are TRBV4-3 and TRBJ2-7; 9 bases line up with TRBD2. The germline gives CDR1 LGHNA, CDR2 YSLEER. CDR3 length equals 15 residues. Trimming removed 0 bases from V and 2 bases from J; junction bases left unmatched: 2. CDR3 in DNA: TGCGCCAGCAGCCAAGATCGGACTAGCGCCTACGAGCAGTACTTC. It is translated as CASSQDRTSAYEQYF.

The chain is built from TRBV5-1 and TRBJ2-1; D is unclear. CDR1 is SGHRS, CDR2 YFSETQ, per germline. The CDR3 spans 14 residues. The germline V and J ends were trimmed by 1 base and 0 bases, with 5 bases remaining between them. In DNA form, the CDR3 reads TGCGCCAGCAGCTTGCTGAGCTCCTACAATGAGCAGTTCTTC. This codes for CASSLLSSYNEQFF. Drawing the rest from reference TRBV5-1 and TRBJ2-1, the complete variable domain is KAGVTQTPRYLIKTRGQQVTLSCSPISGHRSVSWYQQTPGQGLQFLFEYFSETQRNKGNFPGRFSGRQFSNSRSEMNVSTLELGDSALYLCASSLLSSYNEQFFGPGTRLTVL.

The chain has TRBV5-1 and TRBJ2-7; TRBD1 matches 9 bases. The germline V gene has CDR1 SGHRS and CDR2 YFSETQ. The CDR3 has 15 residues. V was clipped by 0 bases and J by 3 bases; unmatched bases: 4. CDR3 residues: CASSLGGTGIYEQYF. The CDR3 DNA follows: TGCGCCAGCAGCTTGGGTGGGACAGGGATCTACGAGCAGTACTTC.

The CDR3 region is CASSLQASGVADTQYF. In nucleotides, the CDR3 is TGCGCCAGCAGCCTCCAAGCTTCAGGGGTTGCAGATACGCAGTATTTT. The rearrangement uses TRBV4-3 and TRBJ2-3; D perhaps matches TRBD1 (6 bases). Germline lookup yields CDR1 LGHNA and CDR2 YSLEER. The germline V and J ends were trimmed by 4 bases and 4 bases, with 18 bases remaining between them. The CDR3 spans 16 residues.